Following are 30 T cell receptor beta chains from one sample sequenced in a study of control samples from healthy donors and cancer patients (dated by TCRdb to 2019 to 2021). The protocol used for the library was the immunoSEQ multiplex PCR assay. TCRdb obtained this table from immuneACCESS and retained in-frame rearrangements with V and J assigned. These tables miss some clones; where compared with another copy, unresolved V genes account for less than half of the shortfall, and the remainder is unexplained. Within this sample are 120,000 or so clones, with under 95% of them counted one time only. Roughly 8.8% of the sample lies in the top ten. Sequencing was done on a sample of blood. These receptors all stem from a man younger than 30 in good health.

This CDR3 reads CASSLIGTKFRYEQYF. Here the CDR3 DNA reads TGTGCCAGCAGCTTAATCGGGACAAAGTTTCGGTACGAGCAGTACTTC. The chain employs TRBV11-2 and TRBJ2-7, with D possibly matching TRBD1 (6 bases). Germline CDR1 and CDR2: SGHAT and FQNNGV. This CDR3 region has 16 residues. V dropped 2 bases and J dropped 4 bases, with 18 bases sitting between them.

The DNA for the CDR3 is TGTGCCAGCAGCTTAAGTCCAGTCCAAGAGACCCAGTACTTC. Translated: CASSLSPVQETQYF. V gene TRBV7-9 combines with J gene TRBJ2-5, with D uncertain. The CDR3 is 14 residues long. The V gene's germline CDR1 is SEHNR and CDR2 FQNEAQ (reference sequence). The V gene lost 2 bases and the J gene lost 1 base, with 8 bases spanning the gap.

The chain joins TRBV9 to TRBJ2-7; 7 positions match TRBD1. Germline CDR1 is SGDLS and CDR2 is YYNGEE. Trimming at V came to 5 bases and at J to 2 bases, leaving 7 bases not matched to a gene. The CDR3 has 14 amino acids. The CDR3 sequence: CASSQGDPPYEQYF. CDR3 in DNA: TGTGCCAGCAGTCAGGGGGATCCACCCTACGAGCAGTACTTC.

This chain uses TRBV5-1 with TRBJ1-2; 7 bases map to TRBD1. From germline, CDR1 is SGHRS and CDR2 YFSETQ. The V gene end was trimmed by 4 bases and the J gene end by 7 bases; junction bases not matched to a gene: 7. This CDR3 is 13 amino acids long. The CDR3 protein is CASSLRQGGGYTF. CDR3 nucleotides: TGCGCCAGCAGCCTAAGACAGGGTGGTGGCTACACCTTC.

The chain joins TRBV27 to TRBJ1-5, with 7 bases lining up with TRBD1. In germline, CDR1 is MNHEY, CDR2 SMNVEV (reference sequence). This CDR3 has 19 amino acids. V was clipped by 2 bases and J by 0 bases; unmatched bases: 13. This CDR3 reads CASSLKPPGQTYSNQPQHF. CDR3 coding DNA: TGTGCCAGCAGTTTAAAGCCACCGGGACAGACCTATAGCAATCAGCCCCAGCATTTT.

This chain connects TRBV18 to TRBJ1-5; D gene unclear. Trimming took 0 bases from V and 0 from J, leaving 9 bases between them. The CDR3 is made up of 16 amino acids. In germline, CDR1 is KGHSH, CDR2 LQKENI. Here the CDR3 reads CASSPPGRYSNQPQHF. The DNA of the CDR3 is TGTGCCAGCTCACCACCCGGCCGGTATAGCAATCAGCCCCAGCATTTT.

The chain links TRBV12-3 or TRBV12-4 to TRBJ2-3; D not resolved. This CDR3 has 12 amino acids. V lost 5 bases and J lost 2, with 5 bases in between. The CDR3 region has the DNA TGTGCCAGCAGTCTCGACACAGATACGCAGTATTTT. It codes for CASSLDTDTQYF.

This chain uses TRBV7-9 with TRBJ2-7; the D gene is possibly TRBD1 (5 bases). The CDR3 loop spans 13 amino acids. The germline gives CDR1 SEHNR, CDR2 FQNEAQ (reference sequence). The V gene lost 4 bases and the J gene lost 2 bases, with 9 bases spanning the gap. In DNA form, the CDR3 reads TGTGCCAGCAGCTGGCAGGGCGCCTACGAGCAGTACTTC. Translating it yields CASSWQGAYEQYF.

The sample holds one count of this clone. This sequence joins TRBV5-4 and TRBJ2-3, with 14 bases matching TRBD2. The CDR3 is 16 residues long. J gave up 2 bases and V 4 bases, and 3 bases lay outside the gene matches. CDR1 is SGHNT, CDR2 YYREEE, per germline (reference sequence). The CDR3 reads CASSRGLAGDTDTQYF. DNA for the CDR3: TGTGCCAGCAGCCGGGGACTAGCGGGGGACACAGATACGCAGTATTTT.

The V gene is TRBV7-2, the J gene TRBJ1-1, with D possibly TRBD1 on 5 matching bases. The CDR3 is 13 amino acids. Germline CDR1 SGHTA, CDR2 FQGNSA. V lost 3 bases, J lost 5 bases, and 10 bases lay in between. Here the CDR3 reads CASSFKGRTEAFF. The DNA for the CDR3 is TGTGCCAGCAGCTTTAAGGGGAGAACTGAAGCTTTCTTT. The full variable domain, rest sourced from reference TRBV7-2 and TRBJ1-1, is GAGVSQSPSNKVTEKGKDVELRCDPISGHTALYWYRQSLGQGLEFLIYFQGNSAPDKSGLPSDRFSAERTGGSVSTLTIQRTQQEDSAVYLCASSFKGRTEAFFGQGTRLTVV.

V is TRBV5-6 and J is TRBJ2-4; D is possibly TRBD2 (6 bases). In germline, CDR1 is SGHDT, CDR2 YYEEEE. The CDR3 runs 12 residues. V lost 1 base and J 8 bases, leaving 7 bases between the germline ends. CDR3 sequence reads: CASSLWGDIQYF. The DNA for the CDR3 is TGTGCCAGCAGCTTGTGGGGGGACATTCAGTACTTC.

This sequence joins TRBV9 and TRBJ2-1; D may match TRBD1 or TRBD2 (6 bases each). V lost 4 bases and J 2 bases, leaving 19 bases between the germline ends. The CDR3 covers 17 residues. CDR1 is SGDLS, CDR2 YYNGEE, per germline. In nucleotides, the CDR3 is TGTGCCAGCAGCCAACCTCGGAGGGGGGACCCCTACAATGAGCAGTTCTTC. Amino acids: CASSQPRRGDPYNEQFF.

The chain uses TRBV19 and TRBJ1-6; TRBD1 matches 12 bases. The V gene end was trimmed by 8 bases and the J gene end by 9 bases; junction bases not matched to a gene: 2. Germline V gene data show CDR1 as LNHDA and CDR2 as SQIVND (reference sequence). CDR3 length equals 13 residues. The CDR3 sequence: CASAGQGASPLHF. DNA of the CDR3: TGTGCCAGTGCGGGACAGGGGGCTTCACCCCTCCACTTT.

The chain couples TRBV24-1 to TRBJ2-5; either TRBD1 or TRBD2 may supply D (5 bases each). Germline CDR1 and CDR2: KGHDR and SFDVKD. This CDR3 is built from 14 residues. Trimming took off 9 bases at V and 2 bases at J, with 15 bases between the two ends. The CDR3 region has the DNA TGTGCCACCTGGGGGATGCCACATCAAGAGACCCAGTACTTC. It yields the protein CATWGMPHQETQYF.

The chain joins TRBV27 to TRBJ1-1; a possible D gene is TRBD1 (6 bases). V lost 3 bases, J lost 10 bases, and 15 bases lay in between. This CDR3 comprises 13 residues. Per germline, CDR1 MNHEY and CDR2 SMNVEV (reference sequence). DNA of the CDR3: TGTGCCAGCAGTTTCTCTATTACAGGGAGAGCTTTCTTT. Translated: CASSFSITGRAFF.

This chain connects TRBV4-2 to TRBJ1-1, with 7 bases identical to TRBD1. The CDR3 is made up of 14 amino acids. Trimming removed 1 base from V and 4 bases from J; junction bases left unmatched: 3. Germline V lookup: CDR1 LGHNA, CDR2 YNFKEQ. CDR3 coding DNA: TGTGCCAGCAGCCAAGCTGCAGGGGGCACTGAAGCTTTCTTT. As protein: CASSQAAGGTEAFF.

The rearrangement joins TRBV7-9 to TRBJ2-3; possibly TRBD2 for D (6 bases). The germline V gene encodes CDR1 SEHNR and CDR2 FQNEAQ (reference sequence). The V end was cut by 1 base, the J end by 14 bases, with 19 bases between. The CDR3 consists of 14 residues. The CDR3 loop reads CASSLEGSGGQRYF. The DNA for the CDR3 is TGTGCCAGCAGCTTAGAGGGCTCCGGGGGTCAACGGTATTTT.

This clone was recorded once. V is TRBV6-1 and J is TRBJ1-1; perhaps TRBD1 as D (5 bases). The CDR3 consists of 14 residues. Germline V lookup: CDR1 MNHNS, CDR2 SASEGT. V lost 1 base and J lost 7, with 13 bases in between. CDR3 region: CASSEGRAWDEAFF. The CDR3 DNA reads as TGTGCCAGCAGTGAAGGCAGGGCGTGGGATGAAGCTTTCTTT.

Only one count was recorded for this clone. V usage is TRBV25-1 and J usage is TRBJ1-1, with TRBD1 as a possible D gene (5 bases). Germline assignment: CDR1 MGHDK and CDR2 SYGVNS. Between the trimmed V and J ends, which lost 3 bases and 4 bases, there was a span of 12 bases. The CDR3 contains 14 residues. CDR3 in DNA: TGTGCCAGCAGTGACAGGGCGGCTCCCACTGAAGCTTTCTTT. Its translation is CASSDRAAPTEAFF.

In nucleotides, the CDR3 is TGTGCCAGCAGCCACGGCAGTAACAATGAGCAGTTCTTC. Protein product: CASSHGSNNEQFF. The chain links TRBV3-1 (or the pseudogene TRBV3-2) to TRBJ2-1; the D is unclear. From germline, CDR1 is LGHDT and CDR2 YNNKEL (reference sequence). Trimming pared 3 bases from V and 5 bases from J, leaving 8 bases between. CDR3 length equals 13 residues.

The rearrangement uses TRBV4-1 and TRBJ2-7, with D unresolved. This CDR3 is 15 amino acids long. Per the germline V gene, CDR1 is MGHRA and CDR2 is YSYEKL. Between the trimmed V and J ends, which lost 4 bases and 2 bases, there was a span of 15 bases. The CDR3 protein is CASSPLPGGTYEQYF. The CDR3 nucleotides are TGCGCCAGCAGCCCCTTGCCTGGCGGAACCTACGAGCAGTACTTC.

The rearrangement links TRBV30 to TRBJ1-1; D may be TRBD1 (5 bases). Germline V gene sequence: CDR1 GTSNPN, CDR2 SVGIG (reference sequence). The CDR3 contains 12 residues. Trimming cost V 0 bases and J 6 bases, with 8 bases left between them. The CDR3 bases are TGTGCCTGGAGTGTGACAGTATCTGAAGCTTTCTTT. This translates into CAWSVTVSEAFF. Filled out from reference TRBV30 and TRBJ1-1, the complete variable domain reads SQTIHQWPATLVQPVGSPLSLECTVEGTSNPNLYWYRQAAGRGLQLLFYSVGIGQISSEVPQNLSASRPQDRQFILSSKKLLLSDSGFYLCAWSVTVSEAFFGQGTRLTVV.

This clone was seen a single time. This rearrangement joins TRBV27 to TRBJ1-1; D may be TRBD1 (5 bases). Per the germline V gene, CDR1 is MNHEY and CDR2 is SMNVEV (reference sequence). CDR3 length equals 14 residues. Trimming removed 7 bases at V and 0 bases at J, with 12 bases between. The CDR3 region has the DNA TGTGCCAGCAAAAATGTGGGGGTGAACACTGAAGCTTTCTTT. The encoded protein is CASKNVGVNTEAFF.

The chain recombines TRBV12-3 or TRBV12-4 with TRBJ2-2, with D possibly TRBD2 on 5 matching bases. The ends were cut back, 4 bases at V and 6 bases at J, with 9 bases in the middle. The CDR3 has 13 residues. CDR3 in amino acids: CASSSLGPGELFF. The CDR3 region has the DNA TGTGCCAGCAGTTCACTAGGACCCGGGGAGCTGTTTTTT.

CDR3 nucleotide sequence: TGTGCCAGCAGCCGTTTGCGGGGGCCCTCCTACAATGAGCAGTTCTTC. Its protein product is CASSRLRGPSYNEQFF. J is TRBJ2-1 and V is TRBV11-2; D perhaps matches TRBD2 (7 bases). Germline V gives CDR1 SGHAT, CDR2 FQNNGV. CDR3 length equals 16 residues. Trimming removed 5 bases at V and 0 bases at J, with 14 bases between.

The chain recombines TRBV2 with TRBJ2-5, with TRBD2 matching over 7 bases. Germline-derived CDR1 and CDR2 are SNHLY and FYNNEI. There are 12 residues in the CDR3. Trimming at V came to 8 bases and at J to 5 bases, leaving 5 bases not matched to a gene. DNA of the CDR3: TGTGCCAGCGGTGGGGGGGTGGAGACCCAGTACTTC. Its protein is CASGGGVETQYF.

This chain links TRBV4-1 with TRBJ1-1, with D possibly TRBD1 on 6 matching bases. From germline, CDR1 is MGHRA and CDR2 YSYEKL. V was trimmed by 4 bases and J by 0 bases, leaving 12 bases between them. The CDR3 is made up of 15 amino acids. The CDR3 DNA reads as TGCGCCAGCAGCCGGGAAGGACAGCTGAACACTGAAGCTTTCTTT. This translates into CASSREGQLNTEAFF.

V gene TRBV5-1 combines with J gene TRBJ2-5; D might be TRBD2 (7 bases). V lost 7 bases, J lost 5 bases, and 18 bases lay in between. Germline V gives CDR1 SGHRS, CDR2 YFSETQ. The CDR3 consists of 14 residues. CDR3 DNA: TGCGCCAGCTCCAAGGGGGGGGCACGGGAGACCCAGTACTTC. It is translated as CASSKGGARETQYF.

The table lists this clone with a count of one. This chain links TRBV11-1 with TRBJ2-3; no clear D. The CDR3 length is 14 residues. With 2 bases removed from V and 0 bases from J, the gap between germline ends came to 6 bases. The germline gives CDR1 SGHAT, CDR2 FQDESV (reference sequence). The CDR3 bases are TGTGCCAGCAGCTTAAAATGGAGCACAGATACGCAGTATTTT. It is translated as CASSLKWSTDTQYF.

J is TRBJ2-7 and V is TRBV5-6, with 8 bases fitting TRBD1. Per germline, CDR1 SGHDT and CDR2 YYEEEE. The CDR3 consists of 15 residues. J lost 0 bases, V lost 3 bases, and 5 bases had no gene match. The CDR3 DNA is TGTGCCAGCAGCTCCGCCGGGACAGGCTCCTACGAGCAGTACTTC. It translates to CASSSAGTGSYEQYF.